This note documents a single T cell receptor (beta chain) sequence. No antigen is known for it. This record belongs to a study of T cell repertoires in cytomegalovirus infection. About the research overall: An indication of both CMV infection and matching HLA type came from public TCR beta signatures. Whole-study findings and limits: Individuals carrying CMV plus the relevant HLA were identified by cumulative frequency of public TCR beta families. There were HLA-C-restricted CMV-specific TCR beta clonotypes dominating the ex vivo response.

TCRdb re-called the reads through MiXCR, storing one row per CDR3 protein. The table lists about 340,000 distinct CDR3 sequences, roughly 28% of them singletons. CDR1 is SGHTA and CDR2 is FQGTGA in the germline V gene. The CDR3 consists of 15 residues. Germline trimming cut 3 bases from V and 9 bases from J; bases unmatched to any gene: 4. This chain joins TRBV7-3 and TRBJ2-1, with 14 bases identical to TRBD2. The clonotype originates from a human donor in good health (CMV status not recorded). Some clones in this sample may be carry-over from other donors' samples. Sequencing used cultured PBMCs, obtained from culture after CMV antigen stimulation. The CDR3 is CASSLTSGRASEQFF. The CDR3 DNA sequence: TGTGCCAGCAGCTTGACTAGCGGGAGGGCCAGTGAGCAGTTCTTC.